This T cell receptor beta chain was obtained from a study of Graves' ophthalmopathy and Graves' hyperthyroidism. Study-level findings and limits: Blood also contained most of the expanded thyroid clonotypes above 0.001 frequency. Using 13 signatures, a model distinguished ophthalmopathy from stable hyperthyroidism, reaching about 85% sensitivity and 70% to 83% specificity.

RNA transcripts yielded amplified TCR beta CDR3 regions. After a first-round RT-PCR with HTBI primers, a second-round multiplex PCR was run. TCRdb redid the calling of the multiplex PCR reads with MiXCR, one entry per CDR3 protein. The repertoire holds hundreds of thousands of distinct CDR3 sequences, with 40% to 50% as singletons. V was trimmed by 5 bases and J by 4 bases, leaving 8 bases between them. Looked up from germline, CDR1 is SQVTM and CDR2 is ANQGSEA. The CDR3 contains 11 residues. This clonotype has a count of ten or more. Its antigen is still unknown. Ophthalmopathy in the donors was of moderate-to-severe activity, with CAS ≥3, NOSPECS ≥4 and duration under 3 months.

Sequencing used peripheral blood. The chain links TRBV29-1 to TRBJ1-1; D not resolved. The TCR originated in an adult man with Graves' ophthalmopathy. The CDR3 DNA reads TGCAGCGTTCTCCAAGGCACTGAAGCTTTCTTT. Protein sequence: CSVLQGTEAFF. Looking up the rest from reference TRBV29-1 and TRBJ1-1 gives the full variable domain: SAVISQKPSRDICQRGTSLTIQCQVDSQVTMMFWYRQQPGQSLTLIATANQGSEATYESGFVIDKFPISRPNLTFSTLTVSNMSPEDSSIYLCSVLQGTEAFFGQGTRLTVV.